The 11 T cell receptor beta chains below all came from one sample that was sequenced in a study of shared clonotypes between healthy human individuals. This table comes from immunoSEQ multiplex PCR, and its TCRdb copy is limited to in-frame clones, with some not included. The sample carries some 2,500,000 clones, under 95% recorded once. Specimen: naive CD4+ T cells from PBMCs. Indicated subset: CD45RA+ positively selected. The receptor set was obtained from a man between 18 and 35 years old in good health. Some clones in this sample may be carry-over from other donors' samples.

As for this clone: The identical CDR3 is also encoded by other nucleotide sequences in the sample. The chain employs TRBV29-1 and TRBJ2-7, with no clear D. This CDR3 has 10 amino acids. Germline assignment: CDR1 SQVTM and CDR2 ANQGSEA. V lost 5 bases and J 4 bases, leaving 6 bases between the germline ends. The CDR3 nucleotides read TGCAGCGTTTTATTTTACGAGCAGTACTTC. Encoded protein: CSVLFYEQYF.

This sequence joins TRBV11-2 and TRBJ1-1; D possibly corresponds to TRBD1 (6 bases). V lost 5 bases to trimming and J lost 3 bases, with 16 bases between them. Germline CDR1 is SGHAT and CDR2 is FQNNGV. The length of the CDR3 is 15 residues. The CDR3 coding sequence is TGTGCCAGCAGCCCGAGGGGGTTTGGGGACACTGAAGCTTTCTTT. Its translation: CASSPRGFGDTEAFF.

This clone was observed a single time. The V and J genes are TRBV11-3 and TRBJ2-1; D may be TRBD2 (6 bases). Trimming took 5 bases from V and 8 from J, leaving 10 bases between them. CDR3 length: 12 residues. Per germline, CDR1 SGHNT and CDR2 YENEEA. CDR3 in amino acids: CASSKVADEQFF. The CDR3 coding sequence is TGTGCCAGCAGCAAAGTAGCGGATGAGCAGTTCTTC.

The V gene is TRBV6-6, the J gene TRBJ2-1, with D unclear. This CDR3 region has 15 residues. With 4 bases removed from V and 2 bases from J, the gap between germline ends came to 12 bases. The V gene's germline CDR1 is MNHNY and CDR2 SVGAGI (reference sequence). The CDR3 DNA reads as TGTGCCAGCAGTTTTGGGGTTACCACCTACAATGAGCAGTTCTTC. Encoded protein: CASSFGVTTYNEQFF.

V and J are TRBV19 and TRBJ1-5; D is unclear. The V and J ends lost 10 bases and 7 bases respectively, with 11 bases between them. Germline CDR1 is LNHDA and CDR2 is SQIVND (reference sequence). This CDR3 is 11 amino acids long. CDR3 nucleotide sequence: TGTGCCATCGAGGGTTGGCAGCCCCAGCATTTT. It specifies CAIEGWQPQHF.

This clone has a single count. The CDR3 region is CASSPDPPGQVYGYTF. CDR3 sequence (DNA): TGCGCCAGCAGTCCGGATCCTCCGGGACAAGTCTATGGCTACACCTTC. The genes are TRBV5-1 and TRBJ1-2, with a tentative D call TRBD1 (6 bases). Germline V lookup: CDR1 SGHRS, CDR2 YFSETQ. V dropped 5 bases and J dropped 4 bases, with 21 bases sitting between them. The CDR3 loop spans 16 amino acids.

The CDR3 DNA follows: TGTGCCAGCAGCAAGAGGGCCAACGTCCTGACTTTC. As protein: CASSKRANVLTF. J is TRBJ2-6 and V is TRBV21-1. TRBV21-1 is shown as a pseudogene. There are 12 residues in the CDR3.

J is TRBJ2-3 and V is TRBV7-2; no clear D. The V and J ends lost 3 bases and 2 bases respectively, with 12 bases between them. This CDR3 has 15 amino acids. Germline loops: CDR1 SGHTA, CDR2 FQGNSA. The CDR3, as DNA: TGTGCCAGCAGCTTCCAGGTCTTGGTCACAGATACGCAGTATTTT. Its protein is CASSFQVLVTDTQYF.

The gene calls are TRBV19 and TRBJ2-7, with D maybe TRBD2 (5 bases). The length of the CDR3 is 15 residues. Per germline, CDR1 LNHDA and CDR2 SQIVND (reference sequence). V shed 5 bases and J shed 0 bases, with 14 bases lying between them. This CDR3 reads CASSPTRASSYEQYF. CDR3 bases: TGTGCCAGTAGTCCGACGAGGGCAAGCTCCTACGAGCAGTACTTC. Using reference TRBV19 and TRBJ2-7 for the parts outside the CDR3, the full variable domain is DGGITQSPKYLFRKEGQNVTLSCEQNLNHDAMYWYRQDPGQGLRLIYYSQIVNDFQKGDIAEGYSVSREKKESFPLTVTSAQKNPTAFYLCASSPTRASSYEQYFGPGTRLTVT.

The V call is TRBV4-2, the J call TRBJ2-6; 9 bases match TRBD2. The CDR3 sequence is 15 residues long. Germline CDR1 LGHNA, CDR2 YNFKEQ. The V segment lost 7 bases and the J segment 3 bases; nucleotides outside the gene matches: 4. In DNA, the CDR3 is TGTGCCAGCACTAGCGGGATAGATGGGGCCAACGTCCTGACTTTC. Protein product: CASTSGIDGANVLTF.

A few counts support this clone. The V gene is TRBV29-1, the J gene TRBJ1-1; unclear D gene. This CDR3 is 14 amino acids long. V was trimmed by 6 bases and J by 5 bases, leaving 19 bases between them. Germline CDR1 is SQVTM and CDR2 is ANQGSEA. The CDR3 bases are TGCAGCGTCCGAAGGGAGGGAGAGAGGACTGAAGCTTTCTTT. This codes for CSVRREGERTEAFF.